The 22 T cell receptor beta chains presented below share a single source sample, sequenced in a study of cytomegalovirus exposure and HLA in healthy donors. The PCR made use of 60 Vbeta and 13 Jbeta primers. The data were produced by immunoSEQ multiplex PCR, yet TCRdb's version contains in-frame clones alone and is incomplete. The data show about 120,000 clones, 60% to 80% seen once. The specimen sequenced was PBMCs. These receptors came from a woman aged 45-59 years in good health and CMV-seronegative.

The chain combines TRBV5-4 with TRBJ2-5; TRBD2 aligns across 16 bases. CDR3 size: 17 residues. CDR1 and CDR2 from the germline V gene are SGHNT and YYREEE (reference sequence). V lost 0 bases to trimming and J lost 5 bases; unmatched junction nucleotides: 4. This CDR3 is CASSLVGLAGGQETQYF. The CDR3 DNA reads TGTGCCAGCAGCTTGGTGGGACTAGCGGGAGGGCAGGAGACCCAGTACTTC.

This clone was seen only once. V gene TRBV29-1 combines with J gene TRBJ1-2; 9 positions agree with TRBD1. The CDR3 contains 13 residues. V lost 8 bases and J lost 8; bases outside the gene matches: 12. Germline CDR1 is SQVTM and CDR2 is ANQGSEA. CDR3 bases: TGCAGCTTAACCCGGGACAGGGCGGAGGGCTACACCTTC. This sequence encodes CSLTRDRAEGYTF.

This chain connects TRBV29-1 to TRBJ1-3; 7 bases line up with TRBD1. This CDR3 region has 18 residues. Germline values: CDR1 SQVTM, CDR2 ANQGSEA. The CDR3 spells CTPGGKLVAQISGNTIYF. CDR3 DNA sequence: TGCACCCCAGGGGGGAAACTTGTTGCGCAAATCTCTGGAAACACCATATATTTT.

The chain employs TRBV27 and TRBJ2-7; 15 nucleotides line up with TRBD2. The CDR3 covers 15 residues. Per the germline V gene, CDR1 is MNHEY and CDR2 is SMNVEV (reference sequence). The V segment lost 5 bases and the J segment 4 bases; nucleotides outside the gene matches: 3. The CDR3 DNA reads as TGTGCCAGCAGTCCCGGGACTAGCGGGAGGTACGAGCAGTACTTC. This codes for CASSPGTSGRYEQYF.

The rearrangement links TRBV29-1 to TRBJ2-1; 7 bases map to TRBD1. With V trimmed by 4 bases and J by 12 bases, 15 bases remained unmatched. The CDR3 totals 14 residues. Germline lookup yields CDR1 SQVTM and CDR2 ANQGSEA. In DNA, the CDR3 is TGCAGCGTTGGCGAAACAGGGGTAGCTAGTCGGCAGTTCTTC. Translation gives CSVGETGVASRQFF.

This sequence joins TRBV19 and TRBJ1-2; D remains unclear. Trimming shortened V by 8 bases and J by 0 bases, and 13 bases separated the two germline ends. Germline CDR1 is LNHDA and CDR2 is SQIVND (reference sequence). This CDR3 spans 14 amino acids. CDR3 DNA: TGTGCCAGTCAAGAACAGTATTCTAACTATGGCTACACCTTC. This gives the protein CASQEQYSNYGYTF. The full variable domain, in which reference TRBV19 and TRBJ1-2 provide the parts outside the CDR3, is DGGITQSPKYLFRKEGQNVTLSCEQNLNHDAMYWYRQDPGQGLRLIYYSQIVNDFQKGDIAEGYSVSREKKESFPLTVTSAQKNPTAFYLCASQEQYSNYGYTFGSGTRLTVV.

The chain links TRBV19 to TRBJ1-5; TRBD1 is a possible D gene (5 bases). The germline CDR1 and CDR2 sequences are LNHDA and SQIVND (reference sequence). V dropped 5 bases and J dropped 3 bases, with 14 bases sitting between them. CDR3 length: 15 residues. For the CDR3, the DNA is TGTGCCAGTAGTTTCAGGGATCTGACCAATCAGCCCCAGCATTTT. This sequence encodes CASSFRDLTNQPQHF.

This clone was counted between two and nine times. The CDR3 bases are TGTGCCAGCACAGGACAGGGGTCATCCTACGAGCAGTACTTC. This encodes CASTGQGSSYEQYF. The V call is TRBV6-5, the J call TRBJ2-7; 9 positions match TRBD1. Germline V gene lookup returns CDR1 MNHEY and CDR2 SVGAGI. Unmatched junction bases numbered 5, after V lost 7 bases and J lost 1 base. The CDR3 has 14 residues.

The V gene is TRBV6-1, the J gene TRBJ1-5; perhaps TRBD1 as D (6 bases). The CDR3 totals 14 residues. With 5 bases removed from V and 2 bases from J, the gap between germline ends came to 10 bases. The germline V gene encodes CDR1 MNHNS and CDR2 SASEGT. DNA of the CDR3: TGTGCCAGCAGTTCGACAGGCGGCAATCAGCCCCAGCATTTT. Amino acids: CASSSTGGNQPQHF.

CDR3 loop: CASSNTGGSQEKLFF. DNA for the CDR3: TGTGCCAGCAGCAACACAGGGGGATCTCAGGAAAAACTGTTTTTT. V gene TRBV7-9 combines with J gene TRBJ1-4; TRBD1 agrees at 8 bases. Germline V CDR1 and CDR2: SEHNR, FQNEAQ (reference sequence). There are 15 residues in the CDR3. The J segment lost 8 bases and the V segment lost 5 bases, leaving 10 bases of the junction unmatched.

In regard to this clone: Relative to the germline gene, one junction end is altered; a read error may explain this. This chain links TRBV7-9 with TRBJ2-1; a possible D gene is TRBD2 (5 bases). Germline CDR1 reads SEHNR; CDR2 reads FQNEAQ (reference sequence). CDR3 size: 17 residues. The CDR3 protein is CSSSPGLDRGHGYEQFF. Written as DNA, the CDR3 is TGTTCCAGCAGCCCAGGACTGGACCGGGGTCATGGTTATGAGCAGTTCTTC.

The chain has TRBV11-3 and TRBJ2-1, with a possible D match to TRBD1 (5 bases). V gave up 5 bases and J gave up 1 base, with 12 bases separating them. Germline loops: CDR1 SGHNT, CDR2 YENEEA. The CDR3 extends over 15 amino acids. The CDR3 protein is CASSPGGASYNEQFF. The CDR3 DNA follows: TGTGCCAGCAGCCCGGGTGGGGCGTCCTACAATGAGCAGTTCTTC.

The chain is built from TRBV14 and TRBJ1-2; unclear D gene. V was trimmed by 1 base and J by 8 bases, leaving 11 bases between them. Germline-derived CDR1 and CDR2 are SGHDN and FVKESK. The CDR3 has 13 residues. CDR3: CASSQGTYLGYTF. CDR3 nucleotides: TGTGCCAGCAGCCAAGGAACATACCTCGGCTACACCTTC.

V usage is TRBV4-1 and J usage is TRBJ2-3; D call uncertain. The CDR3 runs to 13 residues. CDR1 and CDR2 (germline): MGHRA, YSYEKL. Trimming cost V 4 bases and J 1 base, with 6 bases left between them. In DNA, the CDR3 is TGCGCCAGCAGCCTAGCAGGCACAGATACGCAGTATTTT. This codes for CASSLAGTDTQYF.

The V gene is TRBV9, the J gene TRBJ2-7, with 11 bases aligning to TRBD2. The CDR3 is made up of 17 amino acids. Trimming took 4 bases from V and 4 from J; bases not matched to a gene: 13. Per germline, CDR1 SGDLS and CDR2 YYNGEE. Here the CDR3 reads CASSPRTSGHLQYEQYF. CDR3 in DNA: TGTGCCAGCAGCCCGCGGACTAGCGGGCACCTTCAATACGAGCAGTACTTC.

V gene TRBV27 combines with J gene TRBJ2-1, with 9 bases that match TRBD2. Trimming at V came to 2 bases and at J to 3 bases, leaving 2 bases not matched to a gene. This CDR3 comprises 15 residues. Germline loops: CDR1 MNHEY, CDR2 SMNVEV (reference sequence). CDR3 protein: CASSLEREVYNEQFF. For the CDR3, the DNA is TGTGCCAGCAGTTTAGAGCGGGAGGTCTACAATGAGCAGTTCTTC.

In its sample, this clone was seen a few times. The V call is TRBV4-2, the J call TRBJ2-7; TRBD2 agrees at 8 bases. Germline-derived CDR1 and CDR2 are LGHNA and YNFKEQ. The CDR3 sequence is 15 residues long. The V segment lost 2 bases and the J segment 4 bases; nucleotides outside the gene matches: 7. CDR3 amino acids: CASSQPGGPEYEQYF. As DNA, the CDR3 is TGTGCCAGCAGCCAACCGGGAGGGCCCGAATACGAGCAGTACTTC.

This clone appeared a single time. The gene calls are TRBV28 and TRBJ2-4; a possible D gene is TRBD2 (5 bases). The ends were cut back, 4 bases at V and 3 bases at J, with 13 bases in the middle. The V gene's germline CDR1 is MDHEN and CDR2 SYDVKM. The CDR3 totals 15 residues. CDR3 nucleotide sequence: TGTGCCAGCAGTTCCCCCGGGGAAGTCAAAAACATTCAGTACTTC. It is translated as CASSSPGEVKNIQYF.

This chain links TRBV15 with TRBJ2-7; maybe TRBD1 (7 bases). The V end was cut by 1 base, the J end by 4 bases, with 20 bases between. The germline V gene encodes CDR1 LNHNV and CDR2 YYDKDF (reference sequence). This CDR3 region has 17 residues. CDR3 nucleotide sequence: TGTGCCACCAGCAGAGGGTACCCAGGGGGGCGGGAATACGAGCAGTACTTC. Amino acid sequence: CATSRGYPGGREYEQYF.

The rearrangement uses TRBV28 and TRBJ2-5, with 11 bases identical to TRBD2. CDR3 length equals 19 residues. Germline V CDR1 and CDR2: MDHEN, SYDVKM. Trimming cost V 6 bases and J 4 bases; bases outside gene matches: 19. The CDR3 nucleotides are TGTGCCAGCAGCCCCGGACTAGCGGGCCTTTGGGGTCGGGGAGAGACCCAGTACTTC. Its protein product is CASSPGLAGLWGRGETQYF.

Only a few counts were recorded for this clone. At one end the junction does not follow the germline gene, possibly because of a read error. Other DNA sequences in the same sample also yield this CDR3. The chain's CDR3 is CASTGQLRYEQYF. In nucleotides, the CDR3 is TGCGCCAGCACGGGACAGCTCAGATACGAGCAGTACTTC. The chain is built from TRBV25-1 and TRBJ2-7; 7 nucleotides align to TRBD1. The V gene's germline CDR1 is MGHDK and CDR2 SYGVNS. This CDR3 region has 13 residues.

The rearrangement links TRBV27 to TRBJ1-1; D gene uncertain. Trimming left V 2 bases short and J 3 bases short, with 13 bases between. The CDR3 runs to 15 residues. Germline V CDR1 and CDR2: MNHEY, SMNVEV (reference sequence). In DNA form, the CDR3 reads TGTGCCAGCAGTTTACCCGGCGGCCTGGACACTGAAGCTTTCTTT. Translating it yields CASSLPGGLDTEAFF.